What follows are 21 T cell receptor beta chains derived from one specimen sequenced in a study of blood T cell repertoires in COVID-19 (dated by TCRdb to about 2020). The receptor library was made with the immunoSEQ multiplex PCR assay. In its TCRdb copy, this immuneACCESS table keeps in-frame sequences only and misses some clones. Where compared with another copy, unresolved V genes explain less than half of these, and the others have no known cause. This sample holds about 97,000 clones; about nine tenths were observed only once. The top ten constitute 4% to 4.5% of the sample. Sequenced input: peripheral blood. Receptors were obtained from a man aged 18 to 30 with acute or convalescent COVID-19.

This rearrangement joins TRBV18 to TRBJ2-7, with D possibly TRBD2 on 5 matching bases. This CDR3 region has 13 residues. Germline CDR1 is KGHSH and CDR2 is LQKENI. V dropped 2 bases and J dropped 6 bases, with 11 bases sitting between them. The CDR3 DNA is TGTGCCAGCTCACCATCACCCGGGGTCGAGCAGTACTTC. This codes for CASSPSPGVEQYF.

The rearrangement joins TRBV9 to TRBJ1-1; D ambiguous. Germline-derived CDR1 and CDR2 are SGDLS and YYNGEE. The CDR3 has 14 residues. The V end lost 0 bases, the J end lost 0 bases, and 6 bases lay between the germline ends. CDR3 sequence reads: CASSVAAMNTEAFF. CDR3 in DNA: TGTGCCAGCAGCGTAGCCGCTATGAACACTGAAGCTTTCTTT.

The chain joins TRBV18 to TRBJ1-5, with 9 nucleotides matching TRBD1. The germline V gene has CDR1 KGHSH and CDR2 LQKENI. CDR3 size: 16 residues. With V trimmed by 6 bases and J by 5 bases, 11 bases remained unmatched. This chain's CDR3 is CASSLMDRGGDQPQHF. CDR3 in DNA: TGTGCCAGCTCCCTCATGGACAGGGGAGGGGATCAGCCCCAGCATTTT.

The chain carries TRBV9 and TRBJ1-2; tentatively, D is TRBD1 (5 bases). The germline V gene has CDR1 SGDLS and CDR2 YYNGEE. V lost 0 bases to trimming and J lost 2 bases, with 8 bases between them. The CDR3 runs 14 residues. CDR3 sequence reads: CASSVEGRNYGYTF. The CDR3 region has the DNA TGTGCCAGCAGCGTAGAGGGGAGGAACTATGGCTACACCTTC.

The gene calls are TRBV7-9 and TRBJ1-2, with TRBD1 matching over 8 bases. The length of the CDR3 is 19 residues. Unmatched junction bases numbered 13, after V lost 1 base and J lost 0 bases. The germline gives CDR1 SEHNR, CDR2 FQNEAQ (reference sequence). The CDR3 DNA reads TGTGCCAGCAGCTTAGTGGGCAGGGGGCTTATAAAGGCTAACTATGGCTACACCTTC. It encodes CASSLVGRGLIKANYGYTF.

This clone was observed a single time. This rearrangement joins TRBV5-5 to TRBJ1-4, with no clear D. Germline values: CDR1 SGHKS, CDR2 YYEKEE (reference sequence). Trimming removed 1 base from V and 3 bases from J, with 7 bases in between. The CDR3 runs to 14 residues. The CDR3: CASSLMAANEKLFF. The CDR3, as DNA: TGTGCCAGCAGCTTGATGGCCGCTAATGAAAAACTGTTTTTT.

For the CDR3, the DNA is TGCGCCAGCAGCCTCGCGACGGGGGGGAACACTGAAGCTTTCTTT. It specifies CASSLATGGNTEAFF. V and J are TRBV4-1 and TRBJ1-1; TRBD1 is a possible D gene (5 bases). Germline V lookup: CDR1 MGHRA, CDR2 YSYEKL. The CDR3 is 15 amino acids. The germline V and J ends were trimmed by 4 bases and 1 base, with 13 bases remaining between them.

The genes are TRBV2 and TRBJ1-4; TRBD1 agrees at 10 bases. The CDR3 spans 15 residues. V lost 7 bases and J lost 4; bases outside the gene matches: 6. Germline-derived CDR1 and CDR2 are SNHLY and FYNNEI. This chain's CDR3 is CASKDDRGRNEKLFF. The CDR3 DNA sequence: TGTGCCAGCAAAGACGACAGGGGGCGTAATGAAAAACTGTTTTTT.

The chain combines TRBV5-5 with TRBJ1-1; D unclear. This CDR3 has 15 residues. Germline CDR1 is SGHKS and CDR2 is YYEKEE (reference sequence). Trimming took off 2 bases at V and 7 bases at J, with 18 bases between the two ends. This chain's CDR3 is CASSFDRRSEREAFF. In DNA, the CDR3 is TGTGCCAGCAGCTTCGATAGGAGGAGTGAACGTGAAGCTTTCTTT.

V is TRBV24-1 and J is TRBJ1-5; TRBD1 is a possible D gene (5 bases). Germline V lookup: CDR1 KGHDR, CDR2 SFDVKD. V was cut by 5 bases and J by 11 bases, with 18 bases left in between. The CDR3 spans 14 residues. CDR3: CATSGGASGVAQHF. The CDR3 DNA sequence: TGTGCCACCAGTGGCGGGGCCTCAGGTGTGGCCCAGCATTTT.

The V and J genes are TRBV9 and TRBJ2-1; D ambiguous. The CDR3 loop spans 16 amino acids. The germline CDR1 and CDR2 sequences are SGDLS and YYNGEE. Trimming took off 1 base at V and 3 bases at J, with 14 bases between the two ends. CDR3 bases: TGTGCCAGCAGCGTACGACTCCCGGTGGGCTACAATGAGCAGTTCTTC. It codes for CASSVRLPVGYNEQFF.

The chain recombines TRBV5-1 with TRBJ2-5; the match to TRBD1 covers 8 bases. The CDR3 is 14 residues long. After removal of 0 bases from V and 7 bases from J, the junction contained 5 bases not matched to a gene. Germline CDR1 reads SGHRS; CDR2 reads YFSETQ. For the CDR3, the DNA is TGCGCCAGCAGCTTGGACAGGGGGGCAGGGACCCAGTACTTC. The encoded protein is CASSLDRGAGTQYF.

The J gene is TRBJ1-6, the V gene TRBV5-4; 7 bases map to TRBD1. V shed 4 bases, J shed 9 bases, and the junction held 7 bases outside the gene matches. Looked up from germline, CDR1 is SGHNT and CDR2 is YYREEE (reference sequence). This CDR3 comprises 14 residues. This chain's CDR3 is CASSLRDRASPLHF. CDR3 DNA sequence: TGTGCCAGCAGCCTCCGGGACAGAGCTTCACCCCTCCACTTT.

The chain has TRBV6-5 and TRBJ1-3, with a weak D call TRBD1 (6 bases). The CDR3 loop spans 16 amino acids. The ends were cut back, 4 bases at V and 3 bases at J, with 16 bases in the middle. Germline loops: CDR1 MNHEY, CDR2 SVGAGI. The CDR3 here is CASSSGWQDSGNTIYF. The DNA of the CDR3 is TGTGCCAGCAGTTCAGGATGGCAGGACAGTGGAAACACCATATATTTT.

The chain combines TRBV19 with TRBJ1-1; D gene unclear. Germline values: CDR1 LNHDA, CDR2 SQIVND (reference sequence). This CDR3 has 15 residues. V was cut by 3 bases and J by 3 bases, with 14 bases left in between. The CDR3 loop is CASSIEAARDTEAFF. CDR3 nucleotides: TGTGCCAGTAGTATTGAGGCCGCGAGGGACACTGAAGCTTTCTTT.

V is TRBV24-1 and J is TRBJ2-6, with 10 bases lining up with TRBD1. This CDR3 spans 17 amino acids. Unmatched junction bases numbered 6, after V lost 4 bases and J lost 4 bases. Germline V gene data show CDR1 as KGHDR and CDR2 as SFDVKD. The CDR3 reads CATSDPGQGFGANVLTF. The CDR3 DNA follows: TGTGCCACCAGTGACCCGGGACAGGGGTTCGGGGCCAACGTCCTGACTTTC.

J is TRBJ1-2 and V is TRBV30; D is possibly TRBD1 (5 bases). The CDR3 sequence is 13 residues long. Germline values: CDR1 GTSNPN, CDR2 SVGIG (reference sequence). Trimming left V 0 bases short and J 4 bases short, with 9 bases between. CDR3 amino acids: CAWSVGGGYGYTF. The DNA of the CDR3 is TGTGCCTGGAGTGTGGGGGGAGGCTATGGCTACACCTTC.

The rearrangement joins TRBV24-1 to TRBJ2-2; D is possibly TRBD2 (6 bases). The germline V gene has CDR1 KGHDR and CDR2 SFDVKD. V gave up 4 bases and J gave up 5 bases, with 13 bases separating them. The CDR3 runs to 15 residues. In DNA form, the CDR3 reads TGTGCCACCAGTGACGCTAGCGACTTTACCGGGGAGCTGTTTTTT. It specifies CATSDASDFTGELFF.

This clone has just one count. The chain has TRBV24-1 and TRBJ1-1; D unresolved. Per germline, CDR1 KGHDR and CDR2 SFDVKD. CDR3 size: 13 residues. Between the trimmed V and J ends, which lost 6 bases and 3 bases, there was a span of 10 bases. The CDR3 reads CATSSQAHTEAFF. The CDR3 DNA follows: TGTGCCACCAGTTCTCAGGCTCACACTGAAGCTTTCTTT.

The chain recombines TRBV5-1 with TRBJ2-7; 9 nucleotides match TRBD1. V trimming: 2 bases; J trimming: 2 bases; junction bases outside the gene matches: 5. Per the germline V gene, CDR1 is SGHRS and CDR2 is YFSETQ. The length of the CDR3 is 15 residues. The CDR3 protein is CASSFRTGEAYEQYF. The CDR3, as DNA: TGCGCCAGCAGCTTCAGGACAGGGGAAGCCTACGAGCAGTACTTC.

In its sample, this clone was seen once. The J gene is TRBJ1-1, the V gene TRBV5-1; no clear D. This CDR3 is 13 amino acids long. With 4 bases removed from V and 4 bases from J, the gap between germline ends came to 11 bases. Germline values: CDR1 SGHRS, CDR2 YFSETQ. CDR3 sequence reads: CASSPGEFTEAFF. DNA for the CDR3: TGCGCCAGCAGCCCCGGGGAGTTCACTGAAGCTTTCTTT. The full variable domain, with the rest looked up from reference TRBV5-1 and TRBJ1-1, is KAGVTQTPRYLIKTRGQQVTLSCSPISGHRSVSWYQQTPGQGLQFLFEYFSETQRNKGNFPGRFSGRQFSNSRSEMNVSTLELGDSALYLCASSPGEFTEAFFGQGTRLTVV.